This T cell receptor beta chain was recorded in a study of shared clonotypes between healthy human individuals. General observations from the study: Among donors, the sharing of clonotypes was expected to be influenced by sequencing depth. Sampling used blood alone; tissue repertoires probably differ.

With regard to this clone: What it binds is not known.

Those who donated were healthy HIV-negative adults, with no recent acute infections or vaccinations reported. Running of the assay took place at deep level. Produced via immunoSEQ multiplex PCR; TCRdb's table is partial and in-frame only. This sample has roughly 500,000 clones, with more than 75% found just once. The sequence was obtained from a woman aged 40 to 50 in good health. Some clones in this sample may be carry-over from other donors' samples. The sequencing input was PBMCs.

The CDR3 DNA follows: TGTGCCTGGAGTTGGCAGTCAAGCCGGCCCCAGCATTTT. Residues: CAWSWQSSRPQHF. This chain joins TRBV30 and TRBJ1-5; D call uncertain. The CDR3 extends over 13 amino acids. The V gene lost 2 bases and the J gene lost 9 bases, with 14 bases spanning the gap. Per the germline V gene, CDR1 is GTSNPN and CDR2 is SVGIG (reference sequence). The full variable domain, completed using reference TRBV30 and TRBJ1-5, is SQTIHQWPATLVQPVGSPLSLECTVEGTSNPNLYWYRQAAGRGLQLLFYSVGIGQISSEVPQNLSASRPQDRQFILSSKKLLLSDSGFYLCAWSWQSSRPQHFGDGTRLSIL.